The 9 T cell receptor beta chains given below trace back to one sample, sequenced in a study of cytomegalovirus exposure and HLA in healthy donors. Both 60 Vbeta primers and 13 Jbeta primers went into the PCR. Only in-frame clones appear in the TCRdb table, and some are missing; sequencing was by immunoSEQ multiplex PCR. The repertoire holds around 100,000 clones, with under 85% as singletons. Sequencing input: PBMCs. These receptors originate from a female donor in good health and CMV-seropositive.

V gene TRBV9 combines with J gene TRBJ1-3; 11 positions agree with TRBD1. CDR3 length: 15 amino acids. Germline loops: CDR1 SGDLS, CDR2 YYNGEE. After removal of 6 bases from V and 8 bases from J, the junction contained 10 bases not matched to a gene. CDR3: CASTPPGQGVDTIYF. In nucleotides, the CDR3 is TGTGCCAGCACGCCACCGGGACAGGGGGTGGACACCATATATTTT.

V and J are TRBV25-1 and TRBJ1-4; no definite D call. The CDR3 runs 14 residues. Trimming left V 4 bases short and J 0 bases short, with 6 bases between. Germline V lookup: CDR1 MGHDK, CDR2 SYGVNS. CDR3 sequence: CASSGFTTNEKLFF. The DNA for the CDR3 is TGTGCCAGCAGTGGTTTCACAACTAATGAAAAACTGTTTTTT.

The chain carries TRBV5-1 and TRBJ2-7; TRBD1 matches 9 bases. Losses at the gene ends were 4 bases for V and 5 bases for J; bases not matched to a gene: 10. Germline-derived CDR1 and CDR2 are SGHRS and YFSETQ. This CDR3 has 15 amino acids. CDR3: CASSTGTGNFHEQYF. The CDR3, as DNA: TGCGCCAGCAGCACCGGGACAGGGAATTTCCACGAGCAGTACTTC.

This clone was detected only a few times. The V gene is TRBV5-6, the J gene TRBJ1-3; D gene uncertain. The V end was cut by 4 bases, the J end by 2 bases, with 13 bases between. The CDR3 covers 15 residues. CDR1 and CDR2 from the germline V gene are SGHDT and YYEEEE. In DNA form, the CDR3 reads TGTGCCAGCAGCCTAAACGTTGGGCCTGGAAACACCATATATTTT. It specifies CASSLNVGPGNTIYF.

This chain uses TRBV6-5 with TRBJ1-3; a possible D gene is TRBD1 (6 bases). Trimming shortened V by 8 bases and J by 0 bases, and 14 bases separated the two germline ends. The CDR3 totals 15 residues. Germline CDR1 MNHEY, CDR2 SVGAGI. CDR3: CASSLGQTSGNTIYF. CDR3 DNA: TGTGCCAGCTCACTCGGACAGACCTCTGGAAACACCATATATTTT.

The chain couples TRBV10-2 to TRBJ1-1, with D unclear. There are 13 residues in the CDR3. Between the trimmed V and J ends, which lost 3 bases and 1 base, there was a span of 6 bases. Germline CDR1 WSHSY, CDR2 SAAADI. CDR3: CASSERGNTEAFF. DNA of the CDR3: TGCGCCAGCAGTGAACGGGGGAACACTGAAGCTTTCTTT.

The V gene is TRBV7-9, the J gene TRBJ2-7; 7 nucleotides line up with TRBD1. The CDR3 consists of 15 residues. V shed 0 bases and J 6 bases; nucleotides not matched to a gene: 8. The germline V gene has CDR1 SEHNR and CDR2 FQNEAQ (reference sequence). CDR3 DNA: TGTGCCAGCAGCTTAGCCCGGGACAGTCGTTCCGAGCAGTACTTC. Residues: CASSLARDSRSEQYF.

This CDR3 reads CAISRLAGFTDTQYF. CDR3 nucleotide sequence: TGTGCCATCAGTCGACTAGCGGGGTTCACAGATACGCAGTATTTT. The chain links TRBV10-3 to TRBJ2-3, with 11 bases fitting TRBD2. Germline CDR1 ENHRY, CDR2 SYGVKD. The V gene end was trimmed by 5 bases and the J gene end by 2 bases; junction bases not matched to a gene: 3. The CDR3 is made up of 15 amino acids.

The rearrangement joins TRBV28 to TRBJ1-5; D is unresolved. V was shortened by 4 bases and J by 4 bases, with 8 bases between the two germline ends. The CDR3 contains 13 residues. Germline V gene sequence: CDR1 MDHEN, CDR2 SYDVKM. For the CDR3, the DNA is TGTGCCAGCAGTTATCCAGTTAATCAGCCCCAGCATTTT. Residues: CASSYPVNQPQHF.